Given below is one T cell receptor (beta chain) in context. These data come from a study of blood T cell repertoires in COVID-19. Original analysis: Amplification of reference gene primers provided the estimated nucleated cell counts. Libraries were prepared by immunoSEQ multiplex PCR; TCRdb keeps only in-frame clonotypes and omits some of them. That table furnishes V, J and clone size, whereas the DNA furnished D and trimming. This table holds 250,000 or so clones, about 85% found once. The germline CDR1 and CDR2 sequences are SGDLS and YYNGEE. The CDR3 is made up of 14 amino acids. V was shortened by 4 bases and J by 5 bases, with 12 bases between the two germline ends. Individuals drawn from approximately 26 US areas were roughly 18 to 89 years old.

This TCR came from a woman in her 50s who had been exposed to COVID-19. The genes are TRBV9 and TRBJ1-4, with D possibly matching TRBD1 (6 bases). Sequences were obtained from PBMCs or T cells enriched from blood (not recorded which). CDR3 in amino acids: CASSLGAENEKLFF. CDR3 DNA sequence: TGTGCCAGCAGCCTGGGGGCGGAAAATGAAAAACTGTTTTTT.